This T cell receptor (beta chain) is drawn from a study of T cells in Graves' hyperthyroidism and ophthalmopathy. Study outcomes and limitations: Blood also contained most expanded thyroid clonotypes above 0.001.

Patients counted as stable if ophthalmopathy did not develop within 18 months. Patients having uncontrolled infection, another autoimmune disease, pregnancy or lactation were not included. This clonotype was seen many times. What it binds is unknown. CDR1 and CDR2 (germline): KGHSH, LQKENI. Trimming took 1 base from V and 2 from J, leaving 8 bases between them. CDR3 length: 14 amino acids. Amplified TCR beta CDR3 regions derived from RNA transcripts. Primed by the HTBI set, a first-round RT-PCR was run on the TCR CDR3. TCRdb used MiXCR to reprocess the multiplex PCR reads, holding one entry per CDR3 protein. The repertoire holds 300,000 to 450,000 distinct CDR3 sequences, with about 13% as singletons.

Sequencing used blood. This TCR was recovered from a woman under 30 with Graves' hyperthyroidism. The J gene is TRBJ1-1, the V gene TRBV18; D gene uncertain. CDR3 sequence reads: CASSPRVLNTEAFF. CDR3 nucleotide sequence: TGTGCCAGCTCACCACGGGTCCTTAACACTGAAGCTTTCTTT. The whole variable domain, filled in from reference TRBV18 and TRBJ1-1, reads NAGVMQNPRHLVRRRGQEARLRCSPMKGHSHVYWYRQLPEEGLKFMVYLQKENIIDESGMPKERFSAEFPKEGPSILRIQQVVRGDSAAYFCASSPRVLNTEAFFGQGTRLTVV.